What follows are 16 T cell receptor beta chains derived from one specimen sequenced in a study of prognosis after radiotherapy for stage I lung cancer. Two-round multiplex PCR amplified TCR beta CDR3 from genomic DNA. It was primers specific to each TRBV and TRBJ gene that first-round PCR used. TCRdb re-called the multiplex PCR reads with MiXCR, one entry per CDR3 protein. The top ten hold roughly 26% of the sample, which has about 18,000 distinct CDR3 sequences, 45% to 70% seen once. Sample: PBMCs, taken before or after stereotactic body radiation therapy (not recorded which). These receptors all come from a donor aged 50 or older with non-small cell lung cancer.

V gene TRBV7-9 combines with J gene TRBJ1-2; 7 nucleotides line up with TRBD1. Trimming took 2 bases from V and 6 from J; bases not matched to a gene: 12. Germline V gene data show CDR1 as SEHNR and CDR2 as FQNEAQ (reference sequence). The length of the CDR3 is 16 residues. CDR3 protein: CASSLSLQGSIHGYTF. CDR3 nucleotide sequence: TGTGCCAGCAGCTTAAGCTTACAGGGGTCGATCCATGGCTACACCTTC.

This clonotype was seen a single time. The chain combines TRBV9 with TRBJ1-3; D possibly corresponds to TRBD1 (5 bases). V was trimmed by 0 bases and J by 2 bases, leaving 15 bases between them. This CDR3 spans 17 amino acids. Germline V gene sequence: CDR1 SGDLS, CDR2 YYNGEE. The CDR3 loop reads CASSVAARAGAGNTIYF. CDR3 nucleotides: TGTGCCAGCAGCGTAGCCGCACGTGCGGGGGCTGGAAACACCATATATTTT. Based on the CDR3 plus reference TRBV9 and TRBJ1-3, the full variable domain is DSGVTQTPKHLITATGQRVTLRCSPRSGDLSVYWYQQSLDQGLQFLIQYYNGEERAKGNILERFSAQQFPDLHSELNLSSLELGDSALYFCASSVAARAGAGNTIYFGEGSWLTVV.

The chain recombines TRBV20-1 with TRBJ2-3; D call uncertain. CDR1 is DFQATT and CDR2 is SNEGSKA in the germline V gene (reference sequence). Trimming shortened V by 4 bases and J by 3 bases, and 17 bases separated the two germline ends. The length of the CDR3 is 15 residues. CDR3 region: CSANGWAGVTDTQYF. The CDR3 DNA sequence: TGCAGTGCTAATGGGTGGGCTGGGGTAACAGATACGCAGTATTTT.

In this sample, this clonotype is medium-sized. This sequence joins TRBV4-1 and TRBJ2-7; maybe TRBD1 (6 bases). CDR1 MGHRA and CDR2 YSYEKL come from the germline V gene. The CDR3 is 16 amino acids. The V end lost 4 bases, the J end lost 4 bases, and 20 bases lay between the germline ends. The CDR3 DNA is TGCGCCAGCAGCCCACAGATGATGGGGGCTGAATACGAGCAGTACTTC. This codes for CASSPQMMGAEYEQYF.

This clonotype rates as medium-sized. The chain is built from TRBV7-2 and TRBJ2-7; D ambiguous. Trimming took off 1 base at V and 6 bases at J, with 16 bases between the two ends. CDR3 length: 15 amino acids. CDR1 and CDR2 from the germline V gene are SGHTA and FQGNSA. CDR3 region: CASSLDLVGSAEQYF. The CDR3 nucleotides read TGTGCCAGCAGCTTAGATCTTGTAGGGTCCGCCGAGCAGTACTTC.

Concerning this clonotype: One end of the junction is discordant with germline, which a read error may explain. The chain employs TRBV6-6 and TRBJ2-5; D is perhaps TRBD2 (5 bases). Per germline, CDR1 MNHNY and CDR2 SVGAGI (reference sequence). CDR3 length: 15 residues. As DNA, the CDR3 is TGTGCCAGCATTTACTCGAGGAGGTGTCAAGAGACCCAGTACTTC. The encoded protein is CASIYSRRCQETQYF.

To note about this clonotype: A read error is likely here: a far larger clone is one base away. This CDR3 is CASSCLGRANTGELFF. In DNA, the CDR3 is TGTGCCAGCAGTTGCCTGGGACGAGCCAACACCGGGGAGCTGTTTTTT. This chain links TRBV6-8 with TRBJ2-2; D is tentatively TRBD1 or TRBD2 (5 bases each). The CDR3 has 16 amino acids. Germline lookup yields CDR1 MNHGY and CDR2 SAAAGT. V was clipped by 4 bases and J by 2 bases, with 14 bases between them.

A few counts support this clonotype. The V and J genes are TRBV7-6 and TRBJ2-7; tentative D call: TRBD2 (7 bases). Germline assignment: CDR1 SGHVS and CDR2 FNYEAQ. The CDR3 length is 16 residues. V dropped 1 base and J dropped 5 bases, with 18 bases sitting between them. For the CDR3, the DNA is TGTGCCAGCAGCTTAGAGGGAGGGGGGGAGAGGGACGAGCAGTACTTC. This gives the protein CASSLEGGGERDEQYF.

At least ten counts were recorded for this clonotype. The J gene is TRBJ2-7, the V gene TRBV3-1; 9 nucleotides agree with TRBD1. V was pared by 2 bases and J by 7 bases, with 9 bases of the junction left unmatched. Per germline, CDR1 LGHDT and CDR2 YNNKEL (reference sequence). This CDR3 region has 15 residues. CDR3 sequence: CASSQIHTGTGEQYF. The CDR3 bases are TGTGCCAGCAGCCAAATCCACACAGGGACAGGGGAGCAGTACTTC.

The chain joins TRBV6-5 to TRBJ1-2; perhaps TRBD1 as D (5 bases). V was clipped by 7 bases and J by 8 bases, with 17 bases between them. Germline V lookup: CDR1 MNHEY, CDR2 SVGAGI. The length of the CDR3 is 13 residues. Here the CDR3 DNA reads TGTGCCAGCAACCCCTGGAGGGGCCGGGGCTACACCTTC. This sequence encodes CASNPWRGRGYTF.

The table lists this clonotype with many counts. V and J are TRBV15 and TRBJ1-1; D is ambiguous. CDR1 is LNHNV, CDR2 YYDKDF, per germline (reference sequence). V gave up 5 bases and J gave up 3 bases, with 10 bases separating them. The CDR3 runs to 13 residues. The CDR3: CATSASSYTEAFF. For the CDR3, the DNA is TGTGCCACCAGCGCCTCTTCATACACTGAAGCTTTCTTT. Full variable domain (outside the CDR3, taken from reference TRBV15 and TRBJ1-1): DAMVIQNPRYQVTQFGKPVTLSCSQTLNHNVMYWYQQKSSQAPKLLFHYYDKDFNNEADTPDNFQSRRPNTSFCFLDIRSPGLGDTAMYLCATSASSYTEAFFGQGTRLTVV.

This clonotype is classed as medium-sized. This chain links TRBV6-2 or TRBV6-3 with TRBJ1-2; TRBD1 matches 7 bases. V shed 5 bases and J 8 bases; nucleotides not matched to a gene: 8. Germline-derived CDR1 and CDR2 are MNHEY and SVGEGT. CDR3 length: 13 residues. CDR3 protein: CASSTTGIGGYTF. CDR3 in DNA: TGTGCCAGCAGTACGACAGGGATAGGAGGCTACACCTTC.

For this clonotype: A far more abundant clone sits one base away, making this likely a read error. This rearrangement joins TRBV6-4 to TRBJ2-7; 9 bases match TRBD2. V trimming: 10 bases; J trimming: 5 bases; junction bases outside the gene matches: 12. Germline CDR1 and CDR2: MRHNA and SNTAGT. This CDR3 is built from 14 residues. The CDR3, as DNA: TGTGCCACCAGCGTGATTAGCGGGAGCGACGAGCAGTACTTC. This encodes CATSVISGSDEQYF.

As to this clonotype: At one end, the junction sequence differs from germline, possibly due to a read error. The rearrangement joins TRBV20-1 to TRBJ2-1; tentative D call: TRBD1 (6 bases). This CDR3 spans 14 amino acids. Per the germline V gene, CDR1 is DFQATT and CDR2 is SNEGSKA (reference sequence). CDR3: CSASSGQIYSEQFF. CDR3 in DNA: TGCAGTGCCTCAAGCGGACAGATCTACAGTGAGCAGTTCTTC.

Note on this clonotype: A single base is all that separates this from a far larger clone, so a read error is likely. The V and J genes are TRBV6-4 and TRBJ2-5; D is tentatively TRBD1 or TRBD2 (5 bases each). Trimming stripped 6 bases from V and 1 base from J, with 12 bases between. The length of the CDR3 is 14 residues. Germline V gene sequence: CDR1 MRHNA, CDR2 SNTAGT. As DNA, the CDR3 is TGTGCCAGCAGCTGGGGACGGCCCCAAGAGACCCAGTACTTC. It yields the protein CASSWGRPQETQYF.

In its sample, this clonotype was seen many times. The chain couples TRBV7-6 to TRBJ2-3; D is undetermined. V was shortened by 2 bases and J by 1 base, with 7 bases between the two germline ends. The germline CDR1 and CDR2 sequences are SGHVS and FNYEAQ. The length of the CDR3 is 14 residues. The CDR3 loop reads CASSLIDRTDTQYF. The CDR3, as DNA: TGTGCCAGCAGCTTAATCGACCGCACAGATACGCAGTATTTT. Drawing the rest from reference TRBV7-6 and TRBJ2-3, the complete variable domain is GAGVSQSPRYKVTKRGQDVALRCDPISGHVSLYWYRQALGQGPEFLTYFNYEAQQDKSGLPNDRFSAERPEGSISTLTIQRTEQRDSAMYRCASSLIDRTDTQYFGPGTRLTVL.